One and the same sample provided the 23 T cell receptor beta chains below, sequenced in a study of PD-1 blockade in mismatch repair-deficient tumors. The data were produced by immunoSEQ multiplex PCR, yet TCRdb's version contains in-frame clones alone and is incomplete. Of 15,000 or so clones listed, 84% are singletons. The source was PBMCs, collected before pembrolizumab treatment. These receptors were obtained from an adult with mismatch repair-deficient cancer.

This chain links TRBV6-5 with TRBJ2-1, with D unresolved. Germline V gives CDR1 MNHEY, CDR2 SVGAGI. V was cut by 3 bases and J by 7 bases, with 10 bases left in between. This CDR3 is built from 13 residues. The DNA for the CDR3 is TGTGCCAGCAGTTATTCTCCTTGGAATGAGCAGTTCTTC. It codes for CASSYSPWNEQFF.

This clone was found once. The chain employs TRBV7-9 and TRBJ2-3; 9 bases match TRBD2. The V and J ends lost 5 bases and 2 bases, in that order; junction bases with no gene match: 8. CDR1 and CDR2 (germline): SEHNR, FQNEAQ (reference sequence). The CDR3 consists of 16 residues. CDR3 sequence reads: CASSLLRLAVTDTQYF. CDR3 DNA: TGTGCCAGCAGCCTACTACGACTAGCGGTCACAGATACGCAGTATTTT.

This chain joins TRBV29-1 and TRBJ1-1; D not certain. In germline, CDR1 is SQVTM, CDR2 ANQGSEA. V lost 2 bases, J lost 1 base, and 8 bases lay in between. There are 13 residues in the CDR3. DNA for the CDR3: TGCAGCGTTGAATCAGGATGGAACACTGAAGCTTTCTTT. This codes for CSVESGWNTEAFF.

V usage is TRBV6-5 and J usage is TRBJ2-2; no reliable D call. V was cut by 0 bases and J by 8 bases, with 7 bases left in between. This CDR3 has 13 residues. Germline V lookup: CDR1 MNHEY, CDR2 SVGAGI. CDR3 DNA: TGTGCCAGCAGTTACTCAGCGTGGGGGGAGCTGTTTTTT. Protein product: CASSYSAWGELFF.

The CDR3, as DNA: TGTGCCACTCAGACTAGCGACCTACAAGAGACCCAGTACTTC. It yields the protein CATQTSDLQETQYF. This chain joins TRBV28 and TRBJ2-5, with TRBD2 matching over 8 bases. This CDR3 spans 14 amino acids. Trimming took 10 bases from V and 2 from J; bases not matched to a gene: 9. Germline-derived CDR1 and CDR2 are MDHEN and SYDVKM.

The chain carries TRBV19 and TRBJ2-7; 13 nucleotides agree with TRBD2. The CDR3 spans 14 residues. The V gene end was trimmed by 6 bases and the J gene end by 4 bases; junction bases not matched to a gene: 3. CDR1 is LNHDA, CDR2 SQIVND, per germline (reference sequence). The CDR3 coding sequence is TGTGCCAGTAGGAGGACTAGCGGGAGTTACGAGCAGTACTTC. Protein product: CASRRTSGSYEQYF.

This chain joins TRBV19 and TRBJ2-1, with a tentative D call TRBD1 (6 bases). Germline V gives CDR1 LNHDA, CDR2 SQIVND (reference sequence). This CDR3 comprises 17 residues. V lost 4 bases, J lost 4 bases, and 20 bases lay in between. The CDR3 loop is CASSRAYRVGVYNEQFF. The CDR3 coding sequence is TGTGCCAGTAGTAGGGCCTACAGGGTCGGGGTATACAATGAGCAGTTCTTC.

The chain has TRBV6-5 and TRBJ2-6, with no clear D. Deletions cut 2 bases from V and 0 bases from J, with 2 bases between. Per germline, CDR1 MNHEY and CDR2 SVGAGI. The CDR3 consists of 14 residues. The CDR3 region has the DNA TGTGCCAGCAGTTACAACTCTGGGGCCAACGTCCTGACTTTC. Translating gives CASSYNSGANVLTF.

This clone is labeled as medium-sized. The chain employs TRBV5-1 and TRBJ2-1; D is uncertain. Germline V lookup: CDR1 SGHRS, CDR2 YFSETQ. Trimming left V 5 bases short and J 6 bases short, with 12 bases between. The CDR3 is 13 residues long. The CDR3 sequence is CASRPPVGNEQFF. The CDR3 nucleotides read TGCGCCAGCAGGCCCCCAGTCGGCAATGAGCAGTTCTTC.

V usage is TRBV30 and J usage is TRBJ2-3; no firm D call. V shed 2 bases and J shed 6 bases, with 12 bases lying between them. The CDR3 runs to 13 residues. The germline gives CDR1 GTSNPN, CDR2 SVGIG (reference sequence). The CDR3 sequence: CAWSIVEADTQYF. CDR3 sequence (DNA): TGTGCCTGGAGTATTGTGGAAGCGGATACGCAGTATTTT.

The V call is TRBV5-6, the J call TRBJ2-7; TRBD2 matches at 9 bases. This CDR3 is built from 16 residues. Per germline, CDR1 SGHDT and CDR2 YYEEEE. Unmatched junction bases numbered 7, after V lost 3 bases and J lost 0 bases. The CDR3 here is CASSSIAGENSYEQYF. Written as DNA, the CDR3 is TGTGCCAGCAGCTCCATAGCGGGAGAGAACTCCTACGAGCAGTACTTC.

The genes are TRBV9 and TRBJ2-1; 8 nucleotides align to TRBD2. CDR1 and CDR2 (germline): SGDLS, YYNGEE. The trim removed 4 bases at V and 5 bases at J, leaving 8 bases unmatched. The CDR3 extends over 15 amino acids. CDR3 in amino acids: CASSITGTSHNEQFF. In DNA form, the CDR3 reads TGTGCCAGCAGCATAACCGGGACTAGTCACAATGAGCAGTTCTTC.

The chain combines TRBV27 with TRBJ1-5, with 8 bases identical to TRBD1. The CDR3 has 15 residues. V dropped 6 bases and J dropped 1; count of bases not matched to a gene: 5. The germline CDR1 and CDR2 sequences are MNHEY and SMNVEV (reference sequence). The CDR3 reads CASRNTGGSNQPQHF. The DNA for the CDR3 is TGTGCCAGCAGAAATACAGGGGGGAGCAATCAGCCCCAGCATTTT.

This clone was detected once. The chain's CDR3 is CASRDRNTEAFF. DNA for the CDR3: TGTGCCAGCAGGGACAGGAACACTGAAGCTTTCTTT. This chain connects TRBV6-6 to TRBJ1-1, with D possibly matching TRBD1 (6 bases). V lost 6 bases and J 1 base, leaving 6 bases between the germline ends. CDR1 MNHNY and CDR2 SVGAGI come from the germline V gene (reference sequence). This CDR3 is 12 amino acids long.

This sequence joins TRBV4-1 and TRBJ2-5; 14 bases are shared with TRBD2. The V segment lost 3 bases and the J segment 1 base; nucleotides outside the gene matches: 4. This CDR3 spans 17 amino acids. Germline lookup yields CDR1 MGHRA and CDR2 YSYEKL. The CDR3 nucleotides are TGCGCCAGCAGCCAGAGGACTAGCGGGAGGCGCCAAGAGACCCAGTACTTC. This codes for CASSQRTSGRRQETQYF.

V and J are TRBV6-1 and TRBJ2-3, with 7 bases identical to TRBD1. The germline CDR1 and CDR2 sequences are MNHNS and SASEGT. The CDR3 totals 15 residues. Trimming at V came to 7 bases and at J to 4 bases, leaving 11 bases not matched to a gene. The chain's CDR3 is CASTSGQFGADTQYF. In DNA, the CDR3 is TGTGCCAGCACTTCGGGACAGTTTGGGGCAGATACGCAGTATTTT.

This chain joins TRBV7-2 and TRBJ2-5, with D uncertain. In germline, CDR1 is SGHTA, CDR2 FQGNSA. This CDR3 contains 14 residues. V lost 4 bases to trimming and J lost 1 base, with 10 bases between them. The chain's CDR3 is CASSSGRAQETQYF. CDR3 DNA sequence: TGTGCCAGCAGCTCGGGCCGGGCCCAAGAGACCCAGTACTTC.

The gene calls are TRBV10-3 and TRBJ1-5; D perhaps matches TRBD1 (6 bases). The germline V and J ends were trimmed by 11 bases and 4 bases, with 18 bases remaining between them. Germline V lookup: CDR1 ENHRY, CDR2 SYGVKD. CDR3 size: 14 residues. Here the CDR3 reads CAGGSGAPNQPQHF. As DNA, the CDR3 is TGTGCCGGGGGGTCAGGGGCCCCGAATCAGCCCCAGCATTTT.

The V call is TRBV11-2, the J call TRBJ2-2; TRBD2 aligns across 10 bases. The CDR3 has 16 residues. V lost 5 bases to trimming and J lost 0 bases; unmatched junction nucleotides: 3. Germline V gene lookup returns CDR1 SGHAT and CDR2 FQNNGV. This chain's CDR3 is CASSPTSGSNTGELFF. The CDR3 DNA reads as TGTGCCAGCAGCCCGACTAGCGGGTCGAACACCGGGGAGCTGTTTTTT.

As DNA, the CDR3 is TGCAGCGTTGAAACAGGTTTCGAGCAGTACTTC. Residues: CSVETGFEQYF. J is TRBJ2-7 and V is TRBV29-1; D might be TRBD1 (5 bases). This CDR3 has 11 residues. V gave up 2 bases and J gave up 6 bases, with 8 bases separating them. The germline V gene has CDR1 SQVTM and CDR2 ANQGSEA.

The chain has TRBV9 and TRBJ2-3, with D hard to call. The CDR3 is 13 residues long. V shed 1 base and J shed 6 bases, with 9 bases lying between them. Germline-derived CDR1 and CDR2 are SGDLS and YYNGEE. The CDR3 is CASSVMSWDTQYF. The CDR3 region has the DNA TGTGCCAGCAGCGTAATGAGTTGGGATACGCAGTATTTT.

The chain joins TRBV7-9 to TRBJ2-7, with TRBD2 as a possible D gene (5 bases). The CDR3 contains 16 residues. V was cut by 5 bases and J by 4 bases, with 21 bases left in between. Per the germline V gene, CDR1 is SEHNR and CDR2 is FQNEAQ (reference sequence). As DNA, the CDR3 is TGTGCCAGCAGCCCCCGATGGGAGACACCGGTATACGAGCAGTACTTC. It is translated as CASSPRWETPVYEQYF.

This chain joins TRBV5-6 and TRBJ1-2; 8 bases line up with TRBD1. Trimming at V came to 4 bases and at J to 8 bases, leaving 10 bases not matched to a gene. Per germline, CDR1 SGHDT and CDR2 YYEEEE. CDR3 size: 14 residues. CDR3 amino acids: CASSQTGELNGYTF. For the CDR3, the DNA is TGTGCCAGCAGCCAGACAGGGGAACTGAACGGCTACACCTTC.